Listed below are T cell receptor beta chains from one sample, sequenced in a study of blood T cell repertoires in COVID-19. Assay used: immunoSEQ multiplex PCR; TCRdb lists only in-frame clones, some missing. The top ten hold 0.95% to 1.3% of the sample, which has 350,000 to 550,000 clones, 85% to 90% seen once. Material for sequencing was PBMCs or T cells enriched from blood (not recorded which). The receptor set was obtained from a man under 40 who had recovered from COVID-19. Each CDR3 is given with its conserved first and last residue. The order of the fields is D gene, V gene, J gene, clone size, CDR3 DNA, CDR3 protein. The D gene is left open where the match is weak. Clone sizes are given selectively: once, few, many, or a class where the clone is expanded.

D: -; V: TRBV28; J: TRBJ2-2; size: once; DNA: TGTGCCAGCAGTTTTAGCGGCCTCACCGGGGAGCTGTTTTTT; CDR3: CASSFSGLTGELFF
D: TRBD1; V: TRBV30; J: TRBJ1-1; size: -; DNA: TGTGCCTGGAGTGCGGGGACAGCTACTGAAGCTTTCTTT; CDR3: CAWSAGTATEAFF
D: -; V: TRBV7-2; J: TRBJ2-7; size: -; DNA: TGTGCCAGCAGCTTAAACGTGGTGGGGACTCGCTACGAGCAGTACTTC; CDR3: CASSLNVVGTRYEQYF
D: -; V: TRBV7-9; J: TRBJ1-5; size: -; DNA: TGTGCCAGCAGCTCAGATAGCAATCAGCCCCAGCATTTT; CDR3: CASSSDSNQPQHF
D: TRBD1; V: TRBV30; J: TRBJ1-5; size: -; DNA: TGTGCCTGGAGCTCCGGGACAGGGACATTCAATCAGCCCCAGCATTTT; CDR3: CAWSSGTGTFNQPQHF
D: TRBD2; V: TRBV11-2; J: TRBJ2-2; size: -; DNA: TGTGCCAGCAGCCTGACTAGCGCGAACACCGGGGAGCTGTTTTTT; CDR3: CASSLTSANTGELFF
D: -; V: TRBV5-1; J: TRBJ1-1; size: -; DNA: TGCGCCAGCAGCTTGGAAACCGGGGGGATGACTGAAGCTTTCTTT; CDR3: CASSLETGGMTEAFF
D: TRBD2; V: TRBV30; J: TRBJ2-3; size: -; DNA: TGTGCCTGGAGTGCCGGGACTAGCGGCACAGATACGCAGTATTTT; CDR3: CAWSAGTSGTDTQYF
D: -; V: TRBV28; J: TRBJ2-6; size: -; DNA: TGTGCCAGCAGTCCGAGCACTGGGGCCAACGTCCTGACTTTC; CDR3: CASSPSTGANVLTF
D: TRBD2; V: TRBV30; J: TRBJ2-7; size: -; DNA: TGTGCCTGGTGGGCGGGGGCCTACGAGCAGTACTTC; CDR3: CAWWAGAYEQYF
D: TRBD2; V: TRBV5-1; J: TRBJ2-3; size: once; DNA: TGCGCCTCCCACCAAGCGGGAGGGCCAGATACGCAGTATTTT; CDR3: CASHQAGGPDTQYF
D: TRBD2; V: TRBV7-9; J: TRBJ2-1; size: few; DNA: TGTGCCAGCAGCTTAGATCAACTAGCGGGAGGGTTAGGTGAGCAGTTCTTC; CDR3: CASSLDQLAGGLGEQFF
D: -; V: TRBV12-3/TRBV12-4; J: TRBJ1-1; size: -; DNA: TGTGCCAGCAGCTTAGGGGACTACGGCGGAGCTTTCTTT; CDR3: CASSLGDYGGAFF
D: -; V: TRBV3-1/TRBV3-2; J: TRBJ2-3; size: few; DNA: TGTGCCAGCAGCCAAGAGTCAACGGGAAATACAGATACGCAGTATTTT; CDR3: CASSQESTGNTDTQYF
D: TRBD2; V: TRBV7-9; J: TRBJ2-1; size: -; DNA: TGTGCCAGCAGCCCAATAGCGGGAGAGAACAATGAGCAGTTCTTC; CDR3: CASSPIAGENNEQFF
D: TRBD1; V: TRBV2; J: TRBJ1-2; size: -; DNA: TGTGCCAGCAGGATCCGGGACAGCACAGCCTACTATGGCTACACCTTC; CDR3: CASRIRDSTAYYGYTF
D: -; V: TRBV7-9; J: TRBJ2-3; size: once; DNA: TGTGCCAGCGGCTCGGGACAATCGGCAGATACGCAGTATTTT; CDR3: CASGSGQSADTQYF
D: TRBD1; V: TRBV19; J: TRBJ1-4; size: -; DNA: TGTGCCAGTAGTATAGCCGGGACAGGATTTCAAAAACTGTTTTTT; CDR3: CASSIAGTGFQKLFF
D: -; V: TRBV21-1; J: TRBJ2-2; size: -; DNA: TGTGCCAGCAGGGGACTAGCGGGAGGAGACATCAGGGCCGGGGAGCTGTTTTTT; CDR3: CASRGLAGGDIRAGELFF
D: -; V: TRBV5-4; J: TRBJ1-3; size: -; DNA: TGTGCCACTACTGGAAGGACTAACACCATATATTTT; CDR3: CATTGRTNTIYF
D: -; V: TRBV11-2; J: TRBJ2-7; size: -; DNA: TGTGCCAGCAGCTTCCAGGGGACCTACGAGCAGTACTTC; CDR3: CASSFQGTYEQYF
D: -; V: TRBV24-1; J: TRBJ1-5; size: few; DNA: TGTGCCACCAGTGAGGGCCCCGGCCCCCAGCATTTT; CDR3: CATSEGPGPQHF